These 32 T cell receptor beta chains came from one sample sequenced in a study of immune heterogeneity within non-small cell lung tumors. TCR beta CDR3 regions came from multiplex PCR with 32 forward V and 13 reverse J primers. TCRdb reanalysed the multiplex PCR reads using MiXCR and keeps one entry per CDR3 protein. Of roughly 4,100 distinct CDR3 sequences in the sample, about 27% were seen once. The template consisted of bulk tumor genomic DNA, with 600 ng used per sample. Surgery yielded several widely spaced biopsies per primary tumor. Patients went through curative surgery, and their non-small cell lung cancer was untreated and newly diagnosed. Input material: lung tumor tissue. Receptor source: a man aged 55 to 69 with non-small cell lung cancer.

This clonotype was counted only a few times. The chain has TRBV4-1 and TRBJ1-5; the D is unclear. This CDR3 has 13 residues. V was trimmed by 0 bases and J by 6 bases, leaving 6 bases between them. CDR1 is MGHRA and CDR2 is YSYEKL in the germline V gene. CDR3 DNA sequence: TGCGCCAGCAGCCAAGAGGAGGGTCAGCCCCAGCATTTT. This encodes CASSQEEGQPQHF.

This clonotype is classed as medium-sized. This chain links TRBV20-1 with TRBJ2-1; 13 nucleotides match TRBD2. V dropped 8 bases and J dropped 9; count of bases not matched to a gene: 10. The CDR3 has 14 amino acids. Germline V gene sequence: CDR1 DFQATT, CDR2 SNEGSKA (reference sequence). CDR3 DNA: TGCAGTCTCTTACTAGCGGGAGGGCAGAGTGAGCAGTTCTTC. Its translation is CSLLLAGGQSEQFF.

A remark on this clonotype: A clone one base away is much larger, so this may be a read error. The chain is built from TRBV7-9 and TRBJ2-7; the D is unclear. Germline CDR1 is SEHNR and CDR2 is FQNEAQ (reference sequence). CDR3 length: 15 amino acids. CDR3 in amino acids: CTSSPSGPSSYEQYF. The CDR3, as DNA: TGTACCAGCAGCCCCTCTGGTCCCAGCTCCTACGAGCAGTACTTC.

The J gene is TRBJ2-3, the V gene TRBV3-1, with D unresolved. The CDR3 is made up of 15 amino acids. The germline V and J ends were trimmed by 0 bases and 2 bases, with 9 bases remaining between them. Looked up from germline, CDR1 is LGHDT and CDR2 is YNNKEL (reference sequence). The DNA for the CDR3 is TGTGCCAGCAGCCAAGACGGCCTTTTCACAGATACGCAGTATTTT. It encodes CASSQDGLFTDTQYF.

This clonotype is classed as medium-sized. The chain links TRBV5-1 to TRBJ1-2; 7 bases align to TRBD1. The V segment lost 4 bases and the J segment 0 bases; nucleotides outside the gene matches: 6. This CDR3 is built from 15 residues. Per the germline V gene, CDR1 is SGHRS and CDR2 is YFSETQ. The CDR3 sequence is CASSRDSSANYGYTF. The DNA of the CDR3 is TGCGCCAGCAGCCGGGACAGCTCCGCTAACTATGGCTACACCTTC.

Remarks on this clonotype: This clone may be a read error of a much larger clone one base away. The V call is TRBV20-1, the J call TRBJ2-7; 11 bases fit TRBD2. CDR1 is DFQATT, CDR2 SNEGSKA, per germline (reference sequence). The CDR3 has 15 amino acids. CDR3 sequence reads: CGARKTSGTLYEQYF. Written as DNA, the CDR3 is TGCGGTGCTAGGAAGACTAGCGGGACCCTCTACGAGCAGTACTTC.

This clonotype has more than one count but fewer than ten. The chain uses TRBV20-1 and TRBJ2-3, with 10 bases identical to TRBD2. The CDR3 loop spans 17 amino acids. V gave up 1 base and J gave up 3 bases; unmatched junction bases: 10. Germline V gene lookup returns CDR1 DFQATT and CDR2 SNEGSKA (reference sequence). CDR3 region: CSARVVSGRATTDTQYF. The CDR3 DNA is TGCAGTGCTAGAGTGGTGAGCGGGAGGGCCACTACAGATACGCAGTATTTT.

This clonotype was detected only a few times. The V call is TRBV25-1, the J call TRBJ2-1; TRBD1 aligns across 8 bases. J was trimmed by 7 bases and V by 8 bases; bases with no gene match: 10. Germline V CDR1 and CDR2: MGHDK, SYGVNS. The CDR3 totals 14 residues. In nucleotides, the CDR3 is TGTGCCAGCGGGGACAGGCCGGGTTTGAATGAGCAGTTCTTC. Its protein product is CASGDRPGLNEQFF.

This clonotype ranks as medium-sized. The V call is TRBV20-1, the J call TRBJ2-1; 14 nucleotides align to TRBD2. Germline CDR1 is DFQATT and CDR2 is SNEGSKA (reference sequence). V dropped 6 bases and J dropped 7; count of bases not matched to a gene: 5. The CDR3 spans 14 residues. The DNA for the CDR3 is TGCAGTGCCCGACTAGCGGGAGGGTCAAATGAGCAGTTCTTC. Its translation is CSARLAGGSNEQFF.

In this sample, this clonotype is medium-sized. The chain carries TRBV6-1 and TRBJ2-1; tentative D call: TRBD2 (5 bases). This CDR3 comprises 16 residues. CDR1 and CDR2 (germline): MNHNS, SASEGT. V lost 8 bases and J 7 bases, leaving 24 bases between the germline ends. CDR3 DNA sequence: TGTGCCAGCTATTCGACTATCGATACCTTAGTTAATGAGCAGTTCTTC. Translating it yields CASYSTIDTLVNEQFF.

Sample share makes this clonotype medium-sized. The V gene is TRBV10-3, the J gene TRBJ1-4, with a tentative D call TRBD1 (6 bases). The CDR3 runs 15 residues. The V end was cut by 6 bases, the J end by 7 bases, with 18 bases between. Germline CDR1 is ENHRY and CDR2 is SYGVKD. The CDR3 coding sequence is TGTGCCATCAGCGACCAACCAGGGGTCAGTGAAAAACTGTTTTTT. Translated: CAISDQPGVSEKLFF.

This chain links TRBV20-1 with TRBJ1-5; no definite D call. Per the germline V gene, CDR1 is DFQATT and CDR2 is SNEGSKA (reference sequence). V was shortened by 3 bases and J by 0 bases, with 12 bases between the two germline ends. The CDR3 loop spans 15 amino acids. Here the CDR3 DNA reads TGCAGTGCTAGCCGGACCGATTATAGCAATCAGCCCCAGCATTTT. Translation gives CSASRTDYSNQPQHF.

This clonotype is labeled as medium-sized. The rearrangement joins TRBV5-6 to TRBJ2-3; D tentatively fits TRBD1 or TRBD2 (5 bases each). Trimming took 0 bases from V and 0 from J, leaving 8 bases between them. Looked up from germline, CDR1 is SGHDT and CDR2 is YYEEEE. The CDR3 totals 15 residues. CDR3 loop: CASSLVGVSTDTQYF. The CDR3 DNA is TGTGCCAGCAGCTTGGTGGGGGTTAGCACAGATACGCAGTATTTT.

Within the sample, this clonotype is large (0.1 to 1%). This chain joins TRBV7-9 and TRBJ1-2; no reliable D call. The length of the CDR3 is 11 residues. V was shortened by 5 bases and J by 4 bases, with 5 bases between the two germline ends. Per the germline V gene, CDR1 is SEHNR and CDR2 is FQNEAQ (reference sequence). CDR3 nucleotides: TGTGCCAGCAGCCGTTCCTATGGCTACACCTTC. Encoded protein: CASSRSYGYTF.

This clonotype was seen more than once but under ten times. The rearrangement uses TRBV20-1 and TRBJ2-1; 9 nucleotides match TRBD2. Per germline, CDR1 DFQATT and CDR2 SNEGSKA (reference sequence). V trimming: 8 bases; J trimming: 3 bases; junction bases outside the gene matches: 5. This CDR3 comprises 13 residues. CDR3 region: CSLKRGDYNEQFF. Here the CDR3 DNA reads TGCAGTCTTAAGCGGGGGGACTACAATGAGCAGTTCTTC.

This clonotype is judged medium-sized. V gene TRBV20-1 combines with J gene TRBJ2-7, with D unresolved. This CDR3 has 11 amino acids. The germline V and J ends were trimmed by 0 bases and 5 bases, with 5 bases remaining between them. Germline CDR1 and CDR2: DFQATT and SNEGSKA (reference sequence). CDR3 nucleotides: TGCAGTGCTAGAGATCCGGACGAGCAGTACTTC. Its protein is CSARDPDEQYF.

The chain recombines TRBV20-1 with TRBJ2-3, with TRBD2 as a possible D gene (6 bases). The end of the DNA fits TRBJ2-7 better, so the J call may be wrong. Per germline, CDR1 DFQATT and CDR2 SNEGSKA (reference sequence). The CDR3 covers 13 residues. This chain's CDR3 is CSADGGAGYEQYF. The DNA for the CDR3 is TGCAGTGCAGACGGAGGGGCGGGGTACGAGCAGTACTTC.

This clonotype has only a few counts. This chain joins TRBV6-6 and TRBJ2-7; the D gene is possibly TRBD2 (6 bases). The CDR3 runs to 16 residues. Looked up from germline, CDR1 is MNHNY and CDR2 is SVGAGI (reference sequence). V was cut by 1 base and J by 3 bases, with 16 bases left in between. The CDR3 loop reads CASSYFGGDYGYEQYF. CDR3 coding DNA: TGTGCCAGCAGTTACTTCGGGGGAGACTACGGCTACGAGCAGTACTTC.

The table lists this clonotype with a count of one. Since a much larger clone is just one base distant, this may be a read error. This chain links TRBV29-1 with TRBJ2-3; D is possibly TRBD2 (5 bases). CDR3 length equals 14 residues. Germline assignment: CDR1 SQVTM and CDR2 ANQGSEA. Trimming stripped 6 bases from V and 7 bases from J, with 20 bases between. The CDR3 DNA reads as TGCAGCGTATCCTATGGTGGGAGCCCACATACGCAGTATTTT. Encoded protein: CSVSYGGSPHTQYF.

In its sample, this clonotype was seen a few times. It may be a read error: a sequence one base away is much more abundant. The CDR3 is CSARGLARVNDEQYF. CDR3 sequence (DNA): TGCAGTGCCCGGGGGCTAGCGAGAGTGAACGACGAGCAGTACTTC. The chain recombines TRBV20-1 with TRBJ2-7; tentatively, D is TRBD1 or TRBD2 (6 bases each). Between the trimmed V and J ends, which lost 6 bases and 5 bases, there was a span of 23 bases. Per germline, CDR1 DFQATT and CDR2 SNEGSKA (reference sequence). This CDR3 has 15 amino acids.

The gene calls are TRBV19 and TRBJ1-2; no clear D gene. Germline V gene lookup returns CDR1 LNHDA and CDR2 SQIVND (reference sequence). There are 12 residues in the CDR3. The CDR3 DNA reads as TGTGTCAGCGGGTCCTATAACTATGGCTACACCTTC. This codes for CVSGSYNYGYTF. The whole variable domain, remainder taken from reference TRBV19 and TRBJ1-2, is DGGITQSPKYLFRKEGQNVTLSCEQNLNHDAMYWYRQDPGQGLRLIYYSQIVNDFQKGDIAEGYSVSREKKESFPLTVTSAQKNPTAFYLCVSGSYNYGYTFGSGTRLTVV.

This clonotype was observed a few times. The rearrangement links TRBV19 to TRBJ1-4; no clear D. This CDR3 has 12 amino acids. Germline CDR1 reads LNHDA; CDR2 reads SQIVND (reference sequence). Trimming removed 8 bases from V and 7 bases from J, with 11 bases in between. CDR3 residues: CASGPEPEKLFF. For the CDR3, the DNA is TGTGCCAGTGGGCCGGAGCCTGAAAAACTGTTTTTT.

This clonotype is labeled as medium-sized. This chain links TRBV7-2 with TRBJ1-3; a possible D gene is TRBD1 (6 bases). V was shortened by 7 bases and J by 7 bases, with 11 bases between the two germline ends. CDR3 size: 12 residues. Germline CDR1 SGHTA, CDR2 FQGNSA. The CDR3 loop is CASKGDVNTIYF. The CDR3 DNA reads TGTGCCAGCAAGGGGGACGTGAACACCATATATTTT.

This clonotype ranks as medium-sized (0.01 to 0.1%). As DNA, the CDR3 is TGTGCCAGCTACGGGGACACCGGGGAGCTGTTTTTT. Amino acid sequence: CASYGDTGELFF. The J gene is TRBJ2-2, the V gene TRBV2, with a weak D call TRBD2 (5 bases). Trimming took off 8 bases at V and 3 bases at J, with 7 bases between the two ends. Germline V CDR1 and CDR2: SNHLY, FYNNEI. This CDR3 is built from 12 residues.

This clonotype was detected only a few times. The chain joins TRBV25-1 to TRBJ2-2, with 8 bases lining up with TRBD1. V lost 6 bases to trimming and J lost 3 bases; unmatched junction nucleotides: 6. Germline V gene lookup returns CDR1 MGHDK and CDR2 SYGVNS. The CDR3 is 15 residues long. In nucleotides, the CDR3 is TGTGCCAGCAGGAGGGGGACAGGACACACCGGGGAGCTGTTTTTT. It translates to CASRRGTGHTGELFF.

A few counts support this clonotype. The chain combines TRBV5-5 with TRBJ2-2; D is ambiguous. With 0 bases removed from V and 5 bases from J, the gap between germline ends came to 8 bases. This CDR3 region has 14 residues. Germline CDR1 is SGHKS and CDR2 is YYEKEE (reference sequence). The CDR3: CASSLVAGTGELFF. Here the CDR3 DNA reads TGTGCCAGCAGCTTGGTGGCTGGGACCGGGGAGCTGTTTTTT.

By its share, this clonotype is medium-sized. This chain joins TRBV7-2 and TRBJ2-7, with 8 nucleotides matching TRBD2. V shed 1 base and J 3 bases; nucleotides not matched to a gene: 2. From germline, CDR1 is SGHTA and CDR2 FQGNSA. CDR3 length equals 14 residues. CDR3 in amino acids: CASSLVLAGYEQYF. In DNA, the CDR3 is TGTGCCAGCAGCTTAGTCCTAGCGGGCTACGAGCAGTACTTC.

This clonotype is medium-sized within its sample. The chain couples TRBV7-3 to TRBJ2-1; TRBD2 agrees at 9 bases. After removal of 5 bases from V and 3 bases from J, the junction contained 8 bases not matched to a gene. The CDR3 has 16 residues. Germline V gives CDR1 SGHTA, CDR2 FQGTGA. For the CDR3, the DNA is TGTGCCAGCAGCCCAGAGCTAGCGGGAAGCTACAATGAGCAGTTCTTC. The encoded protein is CASSPELAGSYNEQFF.

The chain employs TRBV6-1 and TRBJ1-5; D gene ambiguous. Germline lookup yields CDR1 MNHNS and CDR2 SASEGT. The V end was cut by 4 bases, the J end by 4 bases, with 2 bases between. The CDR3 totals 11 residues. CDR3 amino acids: CASSANQPQHF. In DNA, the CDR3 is TGTGCCAGCAGTGCTAATCAGCCCCAGCATTTT.

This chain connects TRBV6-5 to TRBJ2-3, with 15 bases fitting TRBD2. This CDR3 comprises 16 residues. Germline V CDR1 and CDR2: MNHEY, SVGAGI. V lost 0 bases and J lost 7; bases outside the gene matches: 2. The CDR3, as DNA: TGTGCCAGCAGTTACTCGGGACTAGCGGGAGGCAATACGCAGTATTTT. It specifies CASSYSGLAGGNTQYF.

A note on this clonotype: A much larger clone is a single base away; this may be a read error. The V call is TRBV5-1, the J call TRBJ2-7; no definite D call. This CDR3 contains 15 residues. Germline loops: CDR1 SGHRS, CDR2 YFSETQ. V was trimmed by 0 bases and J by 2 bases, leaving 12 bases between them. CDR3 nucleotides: TGCGCCAGCAGCTTGGGGGTGAGCACGACCTACGAGCAGTACTTC. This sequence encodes CASSLGVSTTYEQYF.

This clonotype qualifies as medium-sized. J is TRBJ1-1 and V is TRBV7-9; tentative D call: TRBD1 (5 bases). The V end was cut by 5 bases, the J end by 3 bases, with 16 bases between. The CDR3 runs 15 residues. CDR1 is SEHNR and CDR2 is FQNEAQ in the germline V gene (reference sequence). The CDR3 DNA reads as TGTGCCAGCAGCCCAGACAGTTTGTTGTACACTGAAGCTTTCTTT. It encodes CASSPDSLLYTEAFF.